These 10 T cell receptor beta chains were all obtained from the same sample, sequenced in a study of post-analysis software for immune sequencing data. These receptors are not linked to any known antigen. Notes on the study in general: When patients were compared with controls, about 5 TRBV segments were more frequent, TRBV5-6, TRBV5-1 and TRBV20-1 among them.

Unique molecular identifiers were carried by the TCR beta cDNA libraries. TCRdb reanalysed the PCR reads using MiXCR and keeps one entry per CDR3 protein. The profile covers approximately 690,000 distinct CDR3 sequences, with approximately 59% appearing a single time and over 9% taken by the ten largest. The sequenced sample consisted of blood. These receptor sequences come from a girl aged 2-10 years with multiple sclerosis.

This rearrangement joins TRBV7-2 to TRBJ2-7, with unresolved D. The CDR3 is 15 residues long. Per germline, CDR1 SGHTA and CDR2 FQGNSA. V lost 1 base and J 2 bases, leaving 12 bases between the germline ends. This chain's CDR3 is CASSLEGWKTYEQYF. Written as DNA, the CDR3 is TGTGCCAGCAGCTTAGAAGGTTGGAAAACCTACGAGCAGTACTTC.

The rearrangement joins TRBV4-3 to TRBJ2-5, with TRBD2 identical over 7 bases. The CDR3 has 15 residues. V lost 2 bases to trimming and J lost 5 bases; unmatched junction nucleotides: 8. In germline, CDR1 is LGHNA, CDR2 YSLEER. CDR3 region: CASSQFRLAAETQYF. As DNA, the CDR3 is TGCGCCAGCAGCCAATTTAGACTAGCAGCCGAGACCCAGTACTTC.

The chain has TRBV3-1 and TRBJ2-5, with D hard to call. The J call may be wrong; the DNA end is better matched by TRBJ2-7. Per germline, CDR1 LGHDT and CDR2 YNNKEL (reference sequence). The CDR3 extends over 12 amino acids. CDR3 in amino acids: CASSQEVHEQYF. The DNA of the CDR3 is TGTGCCAGCAGCCAAGAAGTCCACGAGCAGTACTTC.

V usage is TRBV20-1 and J usage is TRBJ2-3; D is ambiguous. V was pared by 3 bases and J by 6 bases, with 19 bases between. The CDR3 is 15 amino acids. CDR1 and CDR2 (germline): DFQATT, SNEGSKA (reference sequence). The CDR3 coding sequence is TGCAGTGCTAGTCCCGCTGACTTCATGACTGATACGCAGTATTTT. Encoded protein: CSASPADFMTDTQYF.

The gene calls are TRBV4-1 and TRBJ2-3, with 8 bases that match TRBD2. Germline values: CDR1 MGHRA, CDR2 YSYEKL. This CDR3 has 15 amino acids. Trimming at V came to 6 bases and at J to 7 bases, leaving 12 bases not matched to a gene. DNA for the CDR3: TGCGCCAGCAGTCGGCTCGGGGTAGCGGGGTATACGCAGTATTTT. Its protein product is CASSRLGVAGYTQYF.

The J gene is TRBJ2-3, the V gene TRBV29-1; 8 bases map to TRBD1. The CDR3 spans 18 residues. V was pared by 4 bases and J by 4 bases, with 19 bases of the junction left unmatched. Germline V gene sequence: CDR1 SQVTM, CDR2 ANQGSEA. The CDR3 DNA sequence: TGCAGCGTTGGACTCCGGGACAGGAATCAAGGCGGTGCAGATACGCAGTATTTT. This codes for CSVGLRDRNQGGADTQYF.

This chain joins TRBV18 and TRBJ1-1; D unresolved. Per the germline V gene, CDR1 is KGHSH and CDR2 is LQKENI. Trimming stripped 9 bases from V and 1 base from J, with 12 bases between. This CDR3 has 13 amino acids. The CDR3, as DNA: TGTGCCAGTGGGGAGGGCCAGAACACTGAAGCTTTCTTT. Amino acid sequence: CASGEGQNTEAFF. Based on the CDR3 plus reference TRBV18 and TRBJ1-1, the full variable domain is NAGVMQNPRHLVRRRGQEARLRCSPMKGHSHVYWYRQLPEEGLKFMVYLQKENIIDESGMPKERFSAEFPKEGPSILRIQQVVRGDSAAYFCASGEGQNTEAFFGQGTRLTVV.

The chain recombines TRBV20-1 with TRBJ1-2, with 9 bases aligning to TRBD1. CDR3 length: 16 amino acids. V dropped 5 bases and J dropped 3; count of bases not matched to a gene: 13. Germline V gene sequence: CDR1 DFQATT, CDR2 SNEGSKA (reference sequence). CDR3 coding DNA: TGCAGTGCTTTTCGACAGGGGGGCGAGCTACACTATGGCTACACCTTC. Protein sequence: CSAFRQGGELHYGYTF.

CDR3 protein: CASSQLAYEQYF. The CDR3 DNA follows: TGTGCCAGCAGCCAACTTGCCTACGAGCAGTACTTC. The chain couples TRBV3-1 to TRBJ2-7; D uncertain. The length of the CDR3 is 12 residues. CDR1 is LGHDT and CDR2 is YNNKEL in the germline V gene (reference sequence). V dropped 2 bases and J dropped 2 bases, with 4 bases sitting between them.

This clonotype has only a few counts. The DNA is left out, because the CDR3 cannot be placed on it with certainty; the CDR3 is given as TCRdb lists it. The chain uses TRBV5-4 and TRBJ1-1; the DNA was not used to check the table's D call, TRBD1. The CDR3 length equals 15 residues, ends included. Germline V gives CDR1 SGHNT, CDR2 YYREEE (reference sequence). This chain's CDR3 is CASSPFGPGNTEAFF.